This TCR beta chain was recorded in a study of blood T cell repertoires in COVID-19. Per the authors' pipeline: The assay estimated nucleated cells by amplifying reference gene primers. Assay used: immunoSEQ multiplex PCR; TCRdb lists only in-frame clones, some missing. V and J calls and clone size are copied from that table; D and trimming were computed from the DNA. The profile shows 310,000 or so clones, approximately 90% of them singletons. From germline, CDR1 is LGHNA and CDR2 YNFKEQ. The CDR3 length is 12 residues. Trimming took off 1 base at V and 8 bases at J, with 8 bases between the two ends.

Sequencing was carried out using PBMCs or T cells enriched from blood (not recorded which). This receptor was taken from a woman aged 40 to 55 who had recovered from COVID-19. The chain couples TRBV4-2 to TRBJ1-2; D possibly corresponds to TRBD1 (5 bases). CDR3 in amino acids: CASSQGGKGYTF. The CDR3 DNA reads TGTGCCAGCAGCCAAGGGGGCAAGGGCTACACCTTC.